The rows below give T cell receptor beta chains drawn from one sample of a study of technical replicates of blood from several donors. Assay: immunoSEQ multiplex PCR; the TCRdb copy retains only in-frame clones and omits some. The data contain some 85,000 clones, approximately 94% of them seen just once; the ten biggest clones take up approximately 0.42%. Material for sequencing was T cells isolated from PBMCs. Receptor source: a human donor in good health. Each CDR3 is given with its conserved first and last residue. The D gene is left open where the match is weak. Clone size is shown for a subset of rows, as once, few, many or a class of expanded clone.

NA	few	TRBV5-6	TRBJ1-3	TGTGCCAGCAGCCGGTATGGCACCATATATTTT	CASSRYGTIYF
NA	few	TRBV9	TRBJ2-1	TGTGCCAGCAGCGTAGAGGCGGGGACGCTGGCGGAGCAGTTCTTC	CASSVEAGTLAEQFF
TRBD2	NA	TRBV30	TRBJ2-5	TGTGCCTGGAGTACTGGGTGGGGGGGTGCGGAGACCCAGTACTTC	CAWSTGWGGAETQYF
NA	once	TRBV4-1	TRBJ2-2	TGCGCCAGCAGCCACCCCATAGGGAGGAACACCGGGGAGCTGTTTTTT	CASSHPIGRNTGELFF
NA	once	TRBV5-5	TRBJ2-3	TGTGCCAGCAACTTGGGGGAGACCGTCGCAGATACGCAGTATTTT	CASNLGETVADTQYF
TRBD2	NA	TRBV4-3	TRBJ2-3	TGCGCCAGCAGCCAAGATATAACTAGCGGGATGGATACGCAGTATTTT	CASSQDITSGMDTQYF
TRBD1	NA	TRBV19	TRBJ1-5	TGTGCCAGTAGTACGCGAGACAGGGCTCAGCCCCAGCATTTT	CASSTRDRAQPQHF
NA	NA	TRBV19	TRBJ1-2	TGTGCCAGTAGTTTCGGTAACTATGGCTACACCTTC	CASSFGNYGYTF
NA	NA	TRBV19	TRBJ2-5	TGTGCCAGTAGTCCCCGACAGCTACAAGAGACCCAGTACTTC	CASSPRQLQETQYF
NA	NA	TRBV6-1	TRBJ1-1	TGTGCCAGCAGTGAACCAGAATTGAACACTGAAGCTTTCTTT	CASSEPELNTEAFF
NA	NA	TRBV30	TRBJ1-2	TGTGCCTGGAGTAAACCTACGACAACTAACTATGGCTACACCTTC	CAWSKPTTTNYGYTF
TRBD2	NA	TRBV6-6	TRBJ2-7	TGTGCCAGCAGTTACCTAGTAGCGGGAGCTAAAGAGCAGTACTTC	CASSYLVAGAKEQYF
NA	NA	TRBV6-6	TRBJ1-2	TGTGCCAGCAGTTACTCGACAGACAACTATGGCTACACCTTC	CASSYSTDNYGYTF
TRBD2	once	TRBV9	TRBJ2-7	TGTGCCAGCAGCCCTAATACCGGGACTAGCGGGAGGTCTCCCTACGAGCAGTACTTC	CASSPNTGTSGRSPYEQYF
TRBD1	NA	TRBV28	TRBJ2-2	TGTGCCAGCATTGAGACAGGGAAAACCGGGGAGCTGTTTTTT	CASIETGKTGELFF
NA	NA	TRBV6-5	TRBJ2-2	TGTGCCAGCAGTTCGGGGTACGGGGAGCTGTTTTTT	CASSSGYGELFF
NA	once	TRBV2	TRBJ2-2	TGTGCCAGCTCAGGAATTGCGGGAATTACCGGGGAGCTGTTTTTT	CASSGIAGITGELFF
TRBD1	NA	TRBV11-2	TRBJ1-2	TGTGCCAGCAGCTTAGCCCGGGACAGGAACTATGGCTACACCTTC	CASSLARDRNYGYTF
NA	NA	TRBV7-9	TRBJ2-3	TGTGCCAGCAGCCATGGGACTAGCACAGATACGCAGTATTTT	CASSHGTSTDTQYF
NA	NA	TRBV7-9	TRBJ2-3	TGTGCCGCGGGAGATACGCAGTATTTT	CAAGDTQYF
NA	NA	TRBV6-1	TRBJ1-1	TGTGCCAGCAGTGAAGCCCCTCAGGTTTTCTTT	CASSEAPQVFF
NA	NA	TRBV19	TRBJ1-2	TGTGCCAGTAGTATAAGAACAGGGAATGGCTACACCTTC	CASSIRTGNGYTF
NA	NA	TRBV5-8	TRBJ2-3	TGTGCCAGCAGCTTGGGGGCGGGCGGCACAGATACGCAGTATTTT	CASSLGAGGTDTQYF
TRBD1	NA	TRBV29-1	TRBJ1-2	TGCAGCGTTGAAGACCACAGGGGGCGCGGCTATGGCTACACCTTC	CSVEDHRGRGYGYTF
NA	NA	TRBV4-2	TRBJ2-3	TGTGCCAGCAGCCAAGAGCATAGCGGACCCACAGATACGCAGTATTTT	CASSQEHSGPTDTQYF
TRBD1	NA	TRBV5-1	TRBJ2-7	TGCGCCAGCAGCCCAGGGATACTCGGGACAGGGGCCTTATCCTTC	CASSPGILGTGALSF
NA	NA	TRBV7-9	TRBJ1-1	TGTGCCAGCAGCCCTCAGGGAACTGAAGCTTTCTTT	CASSPQGTEAFF
NA	NA	TRBV19	TRBJ2-7	TGTGCCAGTAGTATACAGGTAGCCTACGAGCAGTACTTC	CASSIQVAYEQYF
TRBD2	NA	TRBV4-2	TRBJ2-7	TGTGCCAGCAGCCCGGGACTAGCGGGAGTAGGCTACGAGCAGTACTTC	CASSPGLAGVGYEQYF
TRBD2	NA	TRBV9	TRBJ2-7	TGTGCCAGCAGCGTAAGTAGCGGGAGCTACGAGCAGTACTTC	CASSVSSGSYEQYF
NA	NA	TRBV7-3	TRBJ1-5	TGTGCCAGCAGCTTACAGGGAGGTTCTCAGCCCCAGCATTTT	CASSLQGGSQPQHF
NA	NA	TRBV5-1	TRBJ2-1	TGCGCCAGCAGCTTAGTACCAGAGGGTGAGCAGTTCTTC	CASSLVPEGEQFF
NA	NA	TRBV5-1	TRBJ2-7	TGCGCCAGCAGCTTGGCCAACGGGTACGAGCAGTACTTC	CASSLANGYEQYF
TRBD1	once	TRBV14	TRBJ2-5	TGTGCCAGCAGCCAAGGACCATGGACAGGCCCTCAAGAGACCCAGTACTTC	CASSQGPWTGPQETQYF
NA	NA	TRBV6-4	TRBJ2-3	TGTGCCAGCAGCGCTCAGGGATCAGGAGATACGCAGTATTTT	CASSAQGSGDTQYF
TRBD1	NA	TRBV10-3	TRBJ1-2	TGTGCCATCAGTGAGAGGGACAGGAACTATGGCTACACCTTC	CAISERDRNYGYTF
NA	NA	TRBV7-3	TRBJ2-5	TGTGCCAGCAGCAGGGGGAATGGAGAGACCCAGTACTTC	CASSRGNGETQYF
TRBD2	NA	TRBV27	TRBJ2-7	TGTGCCAGCAGTTTCTCCCTGGGAGGGGCGCTATACGAGCAGTACTTC	CASSFSLGGALYEQYF
TRBD2	NA	TRBV2	TRBJ2-1	TGTGCCAGCAGTGAAGTCACTAGCGGCAGCTCCTACAATGAGCAGTTCTTC	CASSEVTSGSSYNEQFF
TRBD1	NA	TRBV10-1	TRBJ2-1	TGCGCCAGCAGTGAGGTAGGACAGGGGACGAATGAGCAGTTCTTC	CASSEVGQGTNEQFF
TRBD1	NA	TRBV11-3	TRBJ2-2	TGTGCCAGCAGCACCCGGACAGGGGAGGACACCGGGGAGCTGTTTTTT	CASSTRTGEDTGELFF
TRBD1	NA	TRBV9	TRBJ2-2	TGTGCCAGCAGCCCAAACTTCGACAGGGGGATTAGTGTTGGCACCGGGGAGCTGTTTTTT	CASSPNFDRGISVGTGELFF
NA	NA	TRBV9	TRBJ2-7	TGTGCCAGCAGCCCCGGGGGCGAGCAGTACTTC	CASSPGGEQYF
NA	few	TRBV2	TRBJ1-5	TGTGCCAGCAGCAGGGCTAGCAATCAGCCCCAGCATTTT	CASSRASNQPQHF
TRBD2	NA	TRBV6-5	TRBJ2-1	TGTGCCAGCAGTCTACTAGCGGGAGACCCCAATGAGCAGTTCTTC	CASSLLAGDPNEQFF
NA	NA	TRBV10-2	TRBJ1-1	TGCGCCAGCAGCTTGGGCCTGAACACTGAAGCTTTCTTT	CASSLGLNTEAFF
TRBD1	NA	TRBV28	TRBJ2-7	TGTGCCAGCAGTTTATGGTCACAGGGGGAAGACGAGCAGTACTTC	CASSLWSQGEDEQYF
TRBD2	NA	TRBV7-2	TRBJ2-5	TGTGCCAGCAGCAAGACAGCGGGACCCCAAGAGACCCAGTACTTC	CASSKTAGPQETQYF
TRBD2	NA	TRBV7-7	TRBJ2-5	TGTGCCAGCAGCCCTAGCGGGGTTGGGGGTAAAGAGACCCAGTACTTC	CASSPSGVGGKETQYF
TRBD1	NA	TRBV19	TRBJ1-1	TGTGCCAGTAAACGACAGGGGGGGGATGAAGCTTTCTTT	CASKRQGGDEAFF
NA	few	TRBV4-2	TRBJ2-7	TGTGCCAGCAGCCAAGCAACAGGGTGGGGGTACGAGCAGTACTTC	CASSQATGWGYEQYF
NA	NA	TRBV11-3	TRBJ1-1	TGTGCCAGCAGCTTTGTGGAGGGGAAAGCTTTCTTT	CASSFVEGKAFF
NA	NA	TRBV6-5	TRBJ2-1	TGTGCCAGCAGTTACGGGGCAGGGGCCTACAATGAGCAGTTCTTC	CASSYGAGAYNEQFF
NA	few	TRBV6-6	TRBJ1-1	TGTGCCAGCAGTTACCCTAGGACTGTTGAAGCTTTCTTT	CASSYPRTVEAFF
TRBD1	NA	TRBV4-1	TRBJ2-1	TGCGCCAGCAGCCAAGAGCATCGGACAGGGGTTCGAAATGAGCAGTTCTTC	CASSQEHRTGVRNEQFF
NA	NA	TRBV2	TRBJ2-7	TGTGCCAGCAGTGAACTCCATAATTACATCTACGAGCAGTACTTC	CASSELHNYIYEQYF